These 5 T cell receptor beta chains originate from one sample sequenced in a study of blood T cells in healthy people across ages. Next came a second PCR, run for about 6 to 11 cycles, which used a sample-barcoded 5' primer along with a J-beta primer mix. TCRdb reprocessed the 5' RACE reads via MiXCR and lists one record per CDR3 protein. The table has more than 650,000 distinct CDR3 sequences, 50% to 65% seen once. What was sequenced was blood. Every receptor here comes from a man older than 75 in good health.

This clonotype occurred a few times. J is TRBJ2-1 and V is TRBV7-3; the match to TRBD1 covers 9 bases. The V gene end was trimmed by 11 bases and the J gene end by 7 bases; junction bases not matched to a gene: 12. Germline CDR1 reads SGHTA; CDR2 reads FQGTGA. CDR3 length: 14 amino acids. The CDR3, as DNA: TGTGCCTCGAGCCGGGACAGGGTTGGGAATGAGCAGTTCTTC. This codes for CASSRDRVGNEQFF.

In its sample, this clonotype was seen a few times. The rearrangement joins TRBV2 to TRBJ2-3, with TRBD1 as a possible D gene (5 bases). Germline V gives CDR1 SNHLY, CDR2 FYNNEI. V lost 6 bases and J lost 5, with 18 bases in between. The CDR3 extends over 15 amino acids. The CDR3 region is CASRKTAKAGDTQYF. CDR3 coding DNA: TGTGCCAGCAGGAAGACAGCCAAAGCTGGAGATACGCAGTATTTT.

The chain has TRBV2 and TRBJ2-6; D is unresolved. CDR3 length equals 15 residues. V was cut by 6 bases and J by 0 bases, with 9 bases left in between. The germline gives CDR1 SNHLY, CDR2 FYNNEI. The CDR3 coding sequence is TGTGCCAGCAGACTACAAGTCTCTGGGGCCAACGTCCTGACTTTC. Translated: CASRLQVSGANVLTF.

This clonotype was seen a few times. The chain employs TRBV20-1 and TRBJ2-5, with 7 nucleotides matching TRBD1. The CDR3 sequence is 13 residues long. J was trimmed by 7 bases and V by 1 base; bases with no gene match: 6. Germline loops: CDR1 DFQATT, CDR2 SNEGSKA (reference sequence). The CDR3 DNA follows: TGCAGTGCTAGAGTAACCGGGACAGTGACCCAGTACTTC. It is translated as CSARVTGTVTQYF.

The chain is built from TRBV9 and TRBJ2-1; the D is unclear. Trimming removed 4 bases at V and 7 bases at J, with 12 bases between. The CDR3 consists of 13 residues. CDR1 and CDR2 from the germline V gene are SGDLS and YYNGEE. CDR3 in amino acids: CASSLRPLNEQFF. CDR3 sequence (DNA): TGTGCCAGCAGCCTCCGGCCCCTAAATGAGCAGTTCTTC.